A single sample is the source of the 20 T cell receptor beta chains below, sequenced in a study of shared clonotypes between healthy human individuals. The table came from immunoSEQ multiplex PCR; TCRdb's copy has only in-frame clones and leaves some out. The sample lists more than 1,200,000 clones, about 98.5% seen once, with around 0.33% in the top ten. The sample consisted of naive CD4+ T cells sorted from blood. Subset here: CD45RA+ positively selected. The source is a man aged 30 to 39 in good health.

This sequence joins TRBV5-8 and TRBJ2-7; TRBD2 aligns across 8 bases. J was trimmed by 3 bases and V by 0 bases; bases with no gene match: 5. This CDR3 spans 15 amino acids. Germline CDR1 SGHTS, CDR2 YDEGEE. The CDR3 sequence: CASSLALAAYYEQYF. CDR3 DNA: TGTGCCAGCAGCTTGGCACTAGCGGCGTACTACGAGCAGTACTTC.

This sequence joins TRBV21-1 and TRBJ1-1; the DNA was not compared with TRBD1, the D call given in the table. TRBV21-1 is reported as a pseudogene. CDR3 length: 16 amino acids. The CDR3 loop reads CASSKGTGGLSTEAFF. The CDR3 bases are TGTGCCAGCAGCAAGGGGACAGGCGGTTTGAGCACTGAAGCTTTCTTT.

This rearrangement joins TRBV7-6 to TRBJ2-1; 10 nucleotides agree with TRBD2. The junction had 4 bases not matched to a gene; V was cut back by 1 base and J by 10 bases. The CDR3 runs to 14 residues. Germline V gives CDR1 SGHVS, CDR2 FNYEAQ. CDR3 nucleotides: TGTGCCAGCAGCTTAGGAGGTAGCGGGGGGGAGCAGTTCTTC. Amino acids: CASSLGGSGGEQFF.

As concerns this clone: The sample contains more than one DNA sequence encoding this CDR3. The genes are TRBV7-2 and TRBJ2-1, with unresolved D. Germline V gives CDR1 SGHTA, CDR2 FQGNSA. The CDR3 loop spans 12 amino acids. The ends were cut back, 0 bases at V and 7 bases at J, with 4 bases in the middle. CDR3 DNA: TGTGCCAGCAGCTTAGCGCGGAATGAGCAGTTCTTC. Translation: CASSLARNEQFF.

The rearrangement joins TRBV2 to TRBJ2-1, with 12 bases lining up with TRBD2. The length of the CDR3 is 14 residues. Germline V gene data show CDR1 as SNHLY and CDR2 as FYNNEI. The V segment lost 6 bases and the J segment 6 bases; nucleotides outside the gene matches: 3. The CDR3 coding sequence is TGTGCCAGCAGACTAGCGGGAGGAGGCAATGAGCAGTTCTTC. It specifies CASRLAGGGNEQFF.

The chain employs TRBV7-9 and TRBJ1-2; 7 bases map to TRBD1. V lost 5 bases and J lost 7; bases outside the gene matches: 13. This CDR3 has 15 residues. Germline assignment: CDR1 SEHNR and CDR2 FQNEAQ (reference sequence). The CDR3 here is CASSPGPSRGPGYTF. For the CDR3, the DNA is TGTGCCAGCAGCCCCGGGCCTTCGAGGGGGCCTGGCTACACCTTC.

This chain joins TRBV5-3 and TRBJ1-4; D gene unclear. TRBV5-3 is known as an ORF, though its function is uncertain. The V end was cut by 0 bases, the J end by 8 bases, with 2 bases between. The CDR3 has 11 residues. The DNA for the CDR3 is TGTGCCAGAAGCTTGGGAGAAAAACTGTTTTTT. Translation: CARSLGEKLFF.

CDR3 sequence reads: CARSPQAGVTYNEQFF. As DNA, the CDR3 is TGTGCCAGAAGCCCCCAAGCGGGAGTAACCTACAATGAGCAGTTCTTC. The V and J genes are TRBV5-3 and TRBJ2-1; 8 nucleotides agree with TRBD2. TRBV5-3 is reported as an ORF; its role is uncertain. CDR3 length equals 16 residues. Trimming cost V 4 bases and J 2 bases; bases outside gene matches: 8.

The chain joins TRBV5-5 to TRBJ1-1, with D possibly TRBD1 on 5 matching bases. The CDR3 totals 15 residues. Germline CDR1 and CDR2: SGHKS and YYEKEE (reference sequence). V was shortened by 0 bases and J by 1 base, with 10 bases between the two germline ends. Here the CDR3 DNA reads TGTGCCAGCAGCTTGGAGGGGATTTCGAACACTGAAGCTTTCTTT. Translating it yields CASSLEGISNTEAFF.

This chain joins TRBV15 and TRBJ1-2, with D unresolved. CDR1 and CDR2 (germline): LNHNV, YYDKDF (reference sequence). V shed 1 base and J shed 2 bases, with 14 bases lying between them. The CDR3 extends over 16 amino acids. Written as DNA, the CDR3 is TGTGCCACCAGCAGAGGTGGCGGGGTCCAAAACTATGGCTACACCTTC. It codes for CATSRGGGVQNYGYTF. The full variable domain, rest sourced from reference TRBV15 and TRBJ1-2, is DAMVIQNPRYQVTQFGKPVTLSCSQTLNHNVMYWYQQKSSQAPKLLFHYYDKDFNNEADTPDNFQSRRPNTSFCFLDIRSPGLGDTAMYLCATSRGGGVQNYGYTFGSGTRLTVV.

This chain joins TRBV28 and TRBJ2-7; the D is unclear. V lost 5 bases to trimming and J lost 3 bases, with 11 bases between them. Germline loops: CDR1 MDHEN, CDR2 SYDVKM. The CDR3 totals 13 residues. The CDR3 loop is CASSPPPYYEQYF. Here the CDR3 DNA reads TGTGCCAGCAGTCCGCCCCCTTACTACGAGCAGTACTTC. The whole variable domain, remainder taken from reference TRBV28 and TRBJ2-7, is DVKVTQSSRYLVKRTGEKVFLECVQDMDHENMFWYRQDPGLGLRLIYFSYDVKMKEKGDIPEGYSVSREKKERFSLILESASTNQTSMYLCASSPPPYYEQYFGPGTRLTVT.

This chain joins TRBV9 and TRBJ2-2, with TRBD1 as a possible D gene (5 bases). V gave up 0 bases and J gave up 4 bases, with 13 bases separating them. The germline gives CDR1 SGDLS, CDR2 YYNGEE. The CDR3 is made up of 16 amino acids. Here the CDR3 reads CASSVEIQGGTGELFF. As DNA, the CDR3 is TGTGCCAGCAGCGTAGAGATCCAGGGCGGCACCGGGGAGCTGTTTTTT.

This clone has a single count. The J gene is TRBJ2-1, the V gene TRBV19; D might be TRBD1 (6 bases). The CDR3 is made up of 15 amino acids. Germline CDR1 reads LNHDA; CDR2 reads SQIVND (reference sequence). Trimming cost V 4 bases and J 2 bases, with 12 bases left between them. The CDR3 DNA sequence: TGTGCCAGTAGTAGAGGACAGCAAACCTACAATGAGCAGTTCTTC. Amino acids: CASSRGQQTYNEQFF. The complete variable domain, with remaining parts taken from reference TRBV19 and TRBJ2-1, reads DGGITQSPKYLFRKEGQNVTLSCEQNLNHDAMYWYRQDPGQGLRLIYYSQIVNDFQKGDIAEGYSVSREKKESFPLTVTSAQKNPTAFYLCASSRGQQTYNEQFFGPGTRLTVL.

This chain joins TRBV28 and TRBJ2-3, with D hard to call. This CDR3 is 15 amino acids long. Germline CDR1 MDHEN, CDR2 SYDVKM. Trimming took 7 bases from V and 4 from J, leaving 18 bases between them. The CDR3 nucleotides are TGTGCCAGCATCCCTCGACATAAGCGCGCAGATACGCAGTATTTT. Its protein is CASIPRHKRADTQYF. Full variable domain (outside the CDR3, taken from reference TRBV28 and TRBJ2-3): DVKVTQSSRYLVKRTGEKVFLECVQDMDHENMFWYRQDPGLGLRLIYFSYDVKMKEKGDIPEGYSVSREKKERFSLILESASTNQTSMYLCASIPRHKRADTQYFGPGTRLTVL.

V gene TRBV30 combines with J gene TRBJ1-4; 8 bases are shared with TRBD1. This CDR3 has 16 amino acids. Trimming took 2 bases from V and 7 from J; bases not matched to a gene: 12. The germline gives CDR1 GTSNPN, CDR2 SVGIG (reference sequence). CDR3 region: CAWSPPGGVFGEKLFF. The CDR3 DNA is TGTGCCTGGAGTCCACCAGGGGGCGTTTTCGGTGAAAAACTGTTTTTT.

The CDR3 DNA reads as TGTGCCAGTAGTATCGACGATACAAGCTACAATGAGCAGTTCTTC. Residues: CASSIDDTSYNEQFF. The chain links TRBV19 to TRBJ2-1; D unclear. Germline lookup yields CDR1 LNHDA and CDR2 SQIVND (reference sequence). The CDR3 is 15 amino acids. Trimming took 3 bases from V and 3 from J, leaving 12 bases between them.

This chain joins TRBV18 and TRBJ1-1; D remains unclear. From germline, CDR1 is KGHSH and CDR2 LQKENI. The CDR3 contains 15 residues. Trimming shortened V by 1 base and J by 1 base, and 10 bases separated the two germline ends. The CDR3 loop is CASSPLLGPNTEAFF. In DNA form, the CDR3 reads TGTGCCAGCTCACCACTATTGGGCCCGAACACTGAAGCTTTCTTT.

This clone was observed once. The chain uses TRBV7-8 and TRBJ2-1, with TRBD1 identical over 8 bases. This CDR3 is built from 15 residues. The V gene's germline CDR1 is SGHVS and CDR2 FQNEAQ. The ends lost 1 base at V and 7 bases at J; junction bases unmatched: 6. The chain's CDR3 is CASSLVQGARNEQFF. The CDR3 bases are TGTGCCAGCAGCTTAGTCCAGGGGGCTCGGAATGAGCAGTTCTTC.

The rearrangement joins TRBV29-1 to TRBJ2-6; D possibly corresponds to TRBD2 (6 bases). This CDR3 contains 18 residues. V dropped 0 bases and J dropped 2 bases, with 17 bases sitting between them. Germline-derived CDR1 and CDR2 are SQVTM and ANQGSEA. The CDR3 bases are TGCAGCGTTGAAGATCTTCGGGAGAGGGCGGCTGGGGCCAACGTCCTGACTTTC. Encoded protein: CSVEDLRERAAGANVLTF. The full variable domain, with the rest looked up from reference TRBV29-1 and TRBJ2-6, is SAVISQKPSRDICQRGTSLTIQCQVDSQVTMMFWYRQQPGQSLTLIATANQGSEATYESGFVIDKFPISRPNLTFSTLTVSNMSPEDSSIYLCSVEDLRERAAGANVLTFGAGSRLTVL.

The chain couples TRBV14 to TRBJ2-5; 8 bases align to TRBD1. The CDR3 extends over 15 amino acids. The V gene end was trimmed by 3 bases and the J gene end by 2 bases; junction bases not matched to a gene: 5. Germline values: CDR1 SGHDN, CDR2 FVKESK. The CDR3 reads CASSQRQGHQETQYF. The DNA of the CDR3 is TGTGCCAGCAGCCAGAGACAGGGGCATCAAGAGACCCAGTACTTC.